This is a list of T cell receptor beta chains from one sample in a study of cytomegalovirus exposure and HLA in healthy donors. TCRdb's table, derived via immunoSEQ multiplex PCR, lists solely in-frame clones and lacks some. Of about 190,000 clones listed, over 60% are singletons. The material sequenced was PBMCs. Source of these receptors: a man between 25 and 39 years old in good health and CMV-seropositive. CDR3s include the opening cysteine and the closing phenylalanine or tryptophan. The D gene is left open where the match is weak. The size field is filled for only some rows; it gives once, few, many or a size class.

size	V	D	J	DNA	CDR3
once	TRBV7-8	.	TRBJ2-3	TGTGCCAGCCTAACAGGCCCGAGCACAGATACGCAGTATTTT	CASLTGPSTDTQYF
few	TRBV6-1	TRBD2	TRBJ2-3	TGTGCCAGCAGTGGGGGGACACCTGGGACTAGCGGGAGTTCAGATACGCAGTATTTT	CASSGGTPGTSGSSDTQYF
.	TRBV6-1	TRBD2	TRBJ2-1	TGTGCCAGCAGTGAACGGCCGGGGGGTGAGCAGTTCTTC	CASSERPGGEQFF
.	TRBV7-9	.	TRBJ1-3	TGTGCCAGCAGCTTAGACGGTACAGCTGGAAACACCATATATTTT	CASSLDGTAGNTIYF
.	TRBV5-5	TRBD1	TRBJ1-6	TGTGCCAGCAGCCTCGCCGGGACAGTCAATTCACCCCTCCACTTT	CASSLAGTVNSPLHF
few	TRBV7-9	.	TRBJ2-7	TGTTCCAGCAGCCCAGTGTGGGAGCAGTACTTC	CSSSPVWEQYF
.	TRBV9	TRBD2	TRBJ2-3	TGTGCCAGCAGCGTAGGACTAGCGGGATTCACAGATACGCAGTATTTT	CASSVGLAGFTDTQYF
.	TRBV5-1	TRBD2	TRBJ2-1	TGCGCCAGCAGCCTAGCGGGAGCATCCTACAATGAGCAGTTCTTC	CASSLAGASYNEQFF
.	TRBV25-1	.	TRBJ2-7	TGTGCCAGCAGTCCCCGTACCTACGAGCAGTACTTC	CASSPRTYEQYF
few	TRBV5-4	TRBD2	TRBJ2-1	TGTGCCAGCAGCTTGTCGGGGACTAGCGGGAGCGGGGGGCAGTTCTTC	CASSLSGTSGSGGQFF
.	TRBV29-1	TRBD1	TRBJ2-6	TGCAGCGTTGTCACAGGGGCTGGGGCCAACGTCCTGACTTTC	CSVVTGAGANVLTF
.	TRBV18	.	TRBJ1-1	TGTGCCAGCTCACCCCGAGGCCCCAGGGACACTGAAGCTTTCTTT	CASSPRGPRDTEAFF
.	TRBV7-8	.	TRBJ2-1	TGTGCCAGCAGCCGTGTCGACGCGGGATACAATGAGCAGTTCTTC	CASSRVDAGYNEQFF
few	TRBV19	.	TRBJ1-1	TGTGCCAGTAGTACTCCGGGGGGTCGGAACACTGAAGCTTTCTTT	CASSTPGGRNTEAFF
.	TRBV6-6	.	TRBJ2-5	TGTGCCAGCAGTACAGGGTTAAGGGAGACCCAGTACTTC	CASSTGLRETQYF
.	TRBV5-1	.	TRBJ1-1	TGCGCCAGCAGCCCGGGGGGCGGGAACACTGAAGCTTTCTTT	CASSPGGGNTEAFF
.	TRBV28	TRBD2	TRBJ2-7	TGTGCCACGGCGGGGCGGGAGAGGTACGAGCAGTACTTC	CATAGRERYEQYF
.	TRBV9	.	TRBJ1-2	TGTGCCAGCAGCGCGGGAGGTCAGTTCTATGGCTACACCTTC	CASSAGGQFYGYTF
.	TRBV6-6	TRBD1	TRBJ1-6	TGTGCCAGCAGTTACCCGACAGGGCCATCACCCCTCCACTTT	CASSYPTGPSPLHF
.	TRBV5-3	.	TRBJ2-1	TGTGCCAGAAGCTCGGATGGGACTCCACATGAGCAGTTCTTC	CARSSDGTPHEQFF
.	TRBV4-3	TRBD1	TRBJ1-2	TGCGCCAGCAGCCAAGATTTGAGGACAGGGCCCTTTGGCTACACCTTC	CASSQDLRTGPFGYTF
.	TRBV9	TRBD2	TRBJ2-7	TGTGCCAGCAGCGCCTTAGCGGGAGGGCCTAACGAGCAGTACTTC	CASSALAGGPNEQYF
.	TRBV15	TRBD1	TRBJ2-3	TGTGCCACCAGCACCGCCGGGACAGGGACGTGGGGTGCGCAGTATTTT	CATSTAGTGTWGAQYF
.	TRBV7-6	TRBD2	TRBJ2-1	TGTGCCAGCAGCGCGTTATCTGGGGGGGAGAGTTGGAATGAGCAGTTCTTC	CASSALSGGESWNEQFF
.	TRBV11-2	TRBD2	TRBJ2-1	TGTGCCAGCAGCTCACATGGGACTAGCGGGAGAAGTGAGCAGTTCTTC	CASSSHGTSGRSEQFF
.	TRBV7-6	TRBD1	TRBJ2-5	TGTGCCAGCAGCCAGAGACAGGGGGGGCAAGAGACCCAGTACTTC	CASSQRQGGQETQYF
.	TRBV7-9	.	TRBJ1-3	TGTGCCAGCAGCCCCGGGAGGGCCTCTGGAAACACCATATATTTT	CASSPGRASGNTIYF